This paragraph reports one T cell receptor beta chain. The data originate from a study of OX40 agonist ivuxolimab in advanced cancers. Only in-frame clones appear in the TCRdb table, and some are missing; sequencing was by immunoSEQ multiplex PCR. The data show 50,000 or so clones, roughly 84% seen once. The V and J ends lost 2 bases and 2 bases respectively, with 9 bases between them. CDR1 and CDR2 (germline): SGHTA, FQGNSA. The CDR3 consists of 15 residues. The material was CD4+ or CD8+ T cells sorted from blood, obtained in a trial of the OX40 agonist ivuxolimab. The chain combines TRBV7-2 with TRBJ2-2; D perhaps matches TRBD1 (5 bases). The source of this sequence is an adult with an advanced solid tumor such as melanoma, head and neck, liver or kidney cancer. The CDR3 region is CASSLLGANTGELFF. In DNA, the CDR3 is TGTGCCAGCAGCTTACTAGGGGCCAACACCGGGGAGCTGTTTTTT.